What follows are 32 T cell receptor beta chains derived from one specimen sequenced in a study of PD-1 blockade in classical Hodgkin lymphoma. Brentuximab vedotin exposure varied, and every patient relapsed after autologous stem cell transplantation. Repertoires were generated with immunoSEQ multiplex PCR, while TCRdb's copy carries only in-frame clones and drops some. There are around 19,000 clones in the sample; over 65% occur only once, and less than 25% lies in the top ten. Sequenced here: peripheral blood mononuclear cells (PBMCs), sampled before the second cycle of nivolumab. The receptor source for this set is a human donor with classical Hodgkin lymphoma.

The table lists this clone with a few counts. The J gene is TRBJ2-3, the V gene TRBV5-1; 7 bases are a match to TRBD1. In germline, CDR1 is SGHRS, CDR2 YFSETQ. The CDR3 is made up of 13 amino acids. The ends lost 2 bases at V and 11 bases at J; junction bases unmatched: 8. Here the CDR3 reads CASSFLRQGMQYF. The CDR3 bases are TGCGCCAGCAGCTTTTTACGACAGGGCATGCAGTATTTT.

The chain employs TRBV15 and TRBJ2-7; D might be TRBD2 (6 bases). The CDR3 contains 15 residues. The germline V gene has CDR1 LNHNV and CDR2 YYDKDF (reference sequence). With 3 bases removed from V and 1 base from J, the gap between germline ends came to 13 bases. CDR3 coding DNA: TGTGCCACCAGCAGGGACAATCGGGAGTCCTACGAGCAGTACTTC. The encoded protein is CATSRDNRESYEQYF.

This clone was counted only a few times. The DNA of the CDR3 is TGTGCCAGCAGCCCCTTCGGCGGGAGCGCAGGGGAGCAGTTCTTC. It yields the protein CASSPFGGSAGEQFF. The V and J genes are TRBV7-6 and TRBJ2-1; TRBD2 agrees at 7 bases. The CDR3 runs to 15 residues. Germline V CDR1 and CDR2: SGHVS, FNYEAQ. V dropped 5 bases and J dropped 10; count of bases not matched to a gene: 14.

The chain couples TRBV27 to TRBJ2-1, with 10 bases aligning to TRBD2. The CDR3 contains 14 residues. Germline loops: CDR1 MNHEY, CDR2 SMNVEV (reference sequence). The V and J ends lost 6 bases and 5 bases, in that order; junction bases with no gene match: 4. The CDR3 protein is CASRIAGGHNEQFF. The CDR3, as DNA: TGTGCCAGCAGGATAGCGGGAGGCCACAATGAGCAGTTCTTC.

The V call is TRBV10-3, the J call TRBJ2-7, with no clear D. Trimming stripped 1 base from V and 6 bases from J, with 7 bases between. The germline CDR1 and CDR2 sequences are ENHRY and SYGVKD. This CDR3 has 12 amino acids. This CDR3 is CAISEYGSEQYF. In DNA, the CDR3 is TGTGCCATCAGTGAGTACGGATCCGAGCAGTACTTC.

The chain employs TRBV18 and TRBJ1-4; D remains unclear. V dropped 1 base and J dropped 3 bases, with 6 bases sitting between them. Per germline, CDR1 KGHSH and CDR2 LQKENI. This CDR3 is built from 14 residues. The CDR3 here is CASSPRMANEKLFF. The CDR3 DNA reads as TGTGCCAGCTCACCACGGATGGCTAATGAAAAACTGTTTTTT.

This sequence joins TRBV5-8 and TRBJ1-3; D gene uncertain. The germline V gene encodes CDR1 SGHTS and CDR2 YDEGEE. Trimming cost V 2 bases and J 1 base, with 4 bases left between them. The CDR3 totals 13 residues. CDR3 protein: CASSFASGNTIYF. The CDR3 DNA reads TGTGCCAGCAGCTTCGCATCTGGAAACACCATATATTTT.

The V call is TRBV2, the J call TRBJ1-4; the D gene is possibly TRBD1 (5 bases). The V gene's germline CDR1 is SNHLY and CDR2 FYNNEI. The CDR3 is 15 amino acids. V lost 6 bases to trimming and J lost 5 bases, with 16 bases between them. The CDR3 region is CASSVLTGGNEKLFF. The CDR3 DNA is TGTGCCAGCAGCGTTTTGACGGGGGGAAATGAAAAACTGTTTTTT.

The genes are TRBV7-2 and TRBJ2-7, with D maybe TRBD2 (6 bases). Germline V lookup: CDR1 SGHTA, CDR2 FQGNSA. V lost 4 bases, J lost 6 bases, and 22 bases lay in between. This CDR3 is 16 amino acids long. CDR3 in DNA: TGTGCCAGCAGCTCCTTAGACAGACTAGGGTCTTTCGAGCAGTACTTC. Translating gives CASSSLDRLGSFEQYF.

This clone has a handful of counts. The chain links TRBV2 to TRBJ2-2; D remains ambiguous. The germline CDR1 and CDR2 sequences are SNHLY and FYNNEI. V lost 6 bases to trimming and J lost 3 bases, with 2 bases between them. There are 11 residues in the CDR3. DNA of the CDR3: TGTGCCAGCAGGTACACCGGGGAGCTGTTTTTT. Translated, it gives CASRYTGELFF.

The sample holds a few counts of this clone. The chain combines TRBV19 with TRBJ1-4; a weak D match, TRBD1 (5 bases). This CDR3 is built from 16 residues. V lost 4 bases to trimming and J lost 8 bases, with 20 bases between them. Looked up from germline, CDR1 is LNHDA and CDR2 is SQIVND (reference sequence). The CDR3 region is CASSTGKVALWEKLFF. CDR3 DNA sequence: TGTGCCAGTAGTACAGGGAAGGTGGCTCTTTGGGAAAAACTGTTTTTT.

The rearrangement joins TRBV9 to TRBJ2-7; 8 nucleotides align to TRBD2. V lost 0 bases and J lost 10; bases outside the gene matches: 9. The CDR3 length is 14 residues. CDR1 SGDLS and CDR2 YYNGEE come from the germline V gene. The CDR3 spells CASSVASASGYQYF. CDR3 in DNA: TGTGCCAGCAGCGTAGCTTCGGCTAGCGGGTATCAGTACTTC.

J is TRBJ2-5 and V is TRBV5-1, with D unclear. The ends were cut back, 0 bases at V and 3 bases at J, with 0 bases in the middle. There are 11 residues in the CDR3. The germline gives CDR1 SGHRS, CDR2 YFSETQ. For the CDR3, the DNA is TGCGCCAGCAGCTTGGAAGAGACCCAGTACTTC. Translated: CASSLEETQYF.

The genes are TRBV4-2 and TRBJ2-5; 11 bases fit TRBD2. The V gene end was trimmed by 1 base and the J gene end by 5 bases; junction bases not matched to a gene: 12. CDR3 size: 18 residues. Germline V gene lookup returns CDR1 LGHNA and CDR2 YNFKEQ. The CDR3 nucleotides are TGTGCCAGCAGCCAAGTTCTAGCGGGAGGCCTTGCGGGGGAGACCCAGTACTTC. Protein: CASSQVLAGGLAGETQYF.

This clone has only a few counts. The chain links TRBV27 to TRBJ1-2, with 9 bases identical to TRBD1. Germline trimming cut 5 bases from V and 6 bases from J; bases unmatched to any gene: 4. Germline V gene sequence: CDR1 MNHEY, CDR2 SMNVEV (reference sequence). The CDR3 totals 13 residues. In DNA form, the CDR3 reads TGTGCCAGCAGTCCCGGGACAGGGAATGGCTACACCTTC. It codes for CASSPGTGNGYTF.

The genes are TRBV5-1 and TRBJ1-6; no clear D. CDR1 SGHRS and CDR2 YFSETQ come from the germline V gene. There are 12 residues in the CDR3. The V gene lost 0 bases and the J gene lost 7 bases, with 2 bases spanning the gap. For the CDR3, the DNA is TGCGCCAGCAGCTTGGCGAATTCACCCCTCCACTTT. The encoded protein is CASSLANSPLHF.

This clone came up once. V is TRBV6-5 and J is TRBJ2-2; tentatively, D is TRBD2 (5 bases). The CDR3 loop spans 15 amino acids. The germline V gene has CDR1 MNHEY and CDR2 SVGAGI. Deletions cut 2 bases from V and 2 bases from J, with 9 bases between. The CDR3 DNA sequence: TGTGCCAGCAGTTACAGCGGCAGCAACACCGGGGAGCTGTTTTTT. It is translated as CASSYSGSNTGELFF.

As DNA, the CDR3 is TGTGCCAGCAGCTTGGAACTAGTACCCGGGGAGCTGTTTTTT. Its translation: CASSLELVPGELFF. This sequence joins TRBV5-5 and TRBJ2-2; D might be TRBD2 (5 bases). CDR1 and CDR2 (germline): SGHKS, YYEKEE (reference sequence). This CDR3 comprises 14 residues. Trimming shortened V by 0 bases and J by 6 bases, and 9 bases separated the two germline ends.

The chain employs TRBV7-2 and TRBJ2-1; TRBD2 might be the D (5 bases). The CDR3 sequence is 13 residues long. The germline CDR1 and CDR2 sequences are SGHTA and FQGNSA. With 4 bases removed from V and 7 bases from J, the gap between germline ends came to 11 bases. The CDR3 DNA sequence: TGTGCCAGCAGCTGGACGGGCGGGAATGAGCAGTTCTTC. Translated, it gives CASSWTGGNEQFF.

The chain is built from TRBV5-1 and TRBJ1-5, with a weak D call TRBD1 (6 bases). This CDR3 spans 16 amino acids. The V end was cut by 1 base, the J end by 2 bases, with 13 bases between. CDR1 is SGHRS, CDR2 YFSETQ, per germline. CDR3 sequence reads: CASSLMRGLCNQPQHF. DNA for the CDR3: TGCGCCAGCAGCTTGATGCGGGGGCTGTGCAATCAGCCCCAGCATTTT. Variable domain in full (rest from reference TRBV5-1 and TRBJ1-5): KAGVTQTPRYLIKTRGQQVTLSCSPISGHRSVSWYQQTPGQGLQFLFEYFSETQRNKGNFPGRFSGRQFSNSRSEMNVSTLELGDSALYLCASSLMRGLCNQPQHFGDGTRLSIL.

This clone has more than one count but fewer than ten. This chain's CDR3 is CASSLVFGETQYF. The CDR3 DNA is TGTGCCAGCAGCTTAGTTTTCGGAGAGACCCAGTACTTC. J is TRBJ2-5 and V is TRBV7-6; D is undetermined. Trimming removed 1 base from V and 4 bases from J, with 7 bases in between. The CDR3 spans 13 residues. In germline, CDR1 is SGHVS, CDR2 FNYEAQ.

The CDR3 reads CASRDGPPNEKLFF. Here the CDR3 DNA reads TGTGCCAGCAGGGATGGTCCGCCTAATGAAAAACTGTTTTTT. The chain carries TRBV6-1 and TRBJ1-4; no definite D call. Trimming shortened V by 6 bases and J by 3 bases, and 11 bases separated the two germline ends. This CDR3 spans 14 amino acids. Germline assignment: CDR1 MNHNS and CDR2 SASEGT.

The rearrangement uses TRBV27 and TRBJ1-1; D is perhaps TRBD1 (6 bases). CDR3 size: 15 residues. V was cut by 0 bases and J by 1 base, with 9 bases left in between. Looked up from germline, CDR1 is MNHEY and CDR2 is SMNVEV (reference sequence). The CDR3: CASSLSSGANTEAFF. For the CDR3, the DNA is TGTGCCAGCAGTTTATCCTCGGGGGCGAACACTGAAGCTTTCTTT.

This clone was found a few times. The chain uses TRBV15 and TRBJ2-1; D gene uncertain. V shed 1 base and J shed 7 bases, with 8 bases lying between them. Germline CDR1 and CDR2: LNHNV and YYDKDF (reference sequence). The CDR3 length is 13 residues. In DNA, the CDR3 is TGTGCCACCAGCAGAGCCTATGGGAATGAGCAGTTCTTC. Protein product: CATSRAYGNEQFF. The full variable domain, in which reference TRBV15 and TRBJ2-1 provide the parts outside the CDR3, is DAMVIQNPRYQVTQFGKPVTLSCSQTLNHNVMYWYQQKSSQAPKLLFHYYDKDFNNEADTPDNFQSRRPNTSFCFLDIRSPGLGDTAMYLCATSRAYGNEQFFGPGTRLTVL.

The chain joins TRBV27 to TRBJ1-1; weak D call: TRBD1 (6 bases). From germline, CDR1 is MNHEY and CDR2 SMNVEV (reference sequence). Trimming took off 4 bases at V and 1 base at J, with 25 bases between the two ends. This CDR3 is built from 19 residues. The CDR3 reads CASSSDRRGGRAENTEAFF. The CDR3, as DNA: TGTGCCAGCAGTTCAGATAGAAGGGGGGGCAGGGCAGAGAACACTGAAGCTTTCTTT.

The chain recombines TRBV10-1 with TRBJ2-1; D perhaps matches TRBD2 (5 bases). Trimming took off 8 bases at V and 1 base at J, with 12 bases between the two ends. CDR3 length: 14 residues. Germline V lookup: CDR1 WNHNN, CDR2 SYGVQD (reference sequence). The CDR3 protein is CASSDGGSYNEQFF. CDR3 nucleotides: TGCGCCAGCTCCGACGGAGGATCCTACAATGAGCAGTTCTTC.

The chain employs TRBV11-2 and TRBJ2-3; D not certain. V lost 5 bases and J 5 bases, leaving 26 bases between the germline ends. Per germline, CDR1 SGHAT and CDR2 FQNNGV. The CDR3 runs 18 residues. The CDR3: CASSPPGWRQEMGDTQYF. The CDR3, as DNA: TGTGCCAGCAGCCCCCCTGGGTGGCGGCAGGAGATGGGAGATACGCAGTATTTT.

The CDR3 nucleotides read TGTGCCAGCAGACGCCCTAGCGGGTCCTACGAGCAGTACTTC. Protein product: CASRRPSGSYEQYF. The chain has TRBV6-5 and TRBJ2-7; 8 bases agree with TRBD2. The CDR3 length is 14 residues. Germline lookup yields CDR1 MNHEY and CDR2 SVGAGI. The trim removed 6 bases at V and 1 base at J, leaving 5 bases unmatched.

This chain uses TRBV27 with TRBJ1-1; possibly TRBD1 for D (5 bases). Trimming removed 6 bases from V and 1 base from J, with 12 bases in between. CDR3 length: 14 amino acids. Germline V lookup: CDR1 MNHEY, CDR2 SMNVEV (reference sequence). CDR3 sequence: CASSTGTENTEAFF. For the CDR3, the DNA is TGTGCCAGCAGCACCGGGACGGAGAACACTGAAGCTTTCTTT.

This rearrangement joins TRBV10-2 to TRBJ2-7; tentatively, D is TRBD1 or TRBD2 (5 bases each). Germline CDR1 is WSHSY and CDR2 is SAAADI. V was trimmed by 6 bases and J by 6 bases, leaving 15 bases between them. The CDR3 length is 13 residues. Here the CDR3 reads CASSPNSGTEQYF. CDR3 DNA sequence: TGCGCCAGCAGCCCGAATTCCGGGACCGAGCAGTACTTC.

This clone was observed a single time. The chain joins TRBV19 to TRBJ2-3, with unresolved D. This CDR3 is 15 amino acids long. Germline CDR1 and CDR2: LNHDA and SQIVND (reference sequence). The V end lost 3 bases, the J end lost 3 bases, and 13 bases lay between the germline ends. The CDR3 loop is CASSIGGWGTDTQYF. The DNA for the CDR3 is TGTGCCAGTAGTATTGGTGGGTGGGGAACAGATACGCAGTATTTT.

V and J are TRBV19 and TRBJ1-3, with no clear D. Germline CDR1 is LNHDA and CDR2 is SQIVND (reference sequence). This CDR3 region has 14 residues. Trimming left V 7 bases short and J 4 bases short, with 14 bases between. CDR3 protein: CASIMGGRGNTIYF. CDR3 nucleotide sequence: TGTGCCAGTATCATGGGAGGCCGAGGAAACACCATATATTTT.